This is a list of T cell receptor beta chains from one sample in a study of CD8 T cells in ankylosing spondylitis. TCRdb re-analysed the 5' RACE reads in MiXCR, keeping a single row per CDR3 protein. The sample gives 110,000 to 150,000 distinct CDR3 sequences, about 8% of which show up once; about 7.1% is in the top ten. The specimen was synovial fluid, either unsorted or a sorted T cell fraction (not recorded which). The receptor set was obtained from a male donor with ankylosing spondylitis. Both conserved end residues are part of each CDR3. The D gene is left open where the match is weak. Clone size, where shown, is once, few, many, or a class for clones that have expanded.

TRBJ2-1 | many | TRBV24-1 | - | CATSEVLAFGEQFF | TGTGCCACCAGTGAGGTTCTAGCATTCGGTGAGCAGTTCTTC
TRBJ2-5 | many | TRBV9 | TRBD1 | CASSASGQVETQYF | TGTGCCAGCAGCGCCTCAGGACAGGTCGAGACCCAGTACTTC
TRBJ2-3 | many | TRBV5-1 | - | CASSLAPGRSSTDTQYF | TGCGCCAGCAGCTTGGCTCCAGGGAGATCTAGCACAGATACGCAGTATTTT
TRBJ1-4 | many | TRBV20-1 | - | CSARVIGSLNEKLFF | TGCAGTGCTAGAGTAATCGGCAGCCTAAATGAAAAACTGTTTTTT
TRBJ2-1 | - | TRBV7-9 | - | CASSSQSEQFF | TGTGCCAGCAGCTCCCAGAGTGAGCAGTTCTTC
TRBJ2-3 | - | TRBV7-6 | - | CASSVDTATDTQYF | TGTGCCAGCAGCGTGGACACAGCCACAGATACGCAGTATTTT
TRBJ1-2 | many | TRBV7-8 | - | CASSLVDAYGYTF | TGTGCCAGCAGCTTAGTAGATGCTTATGGCTACACCTTC
TRBJ1-1 | many | TRBV5-1 | - | CASSFGGHGDTEAFF | TGCGCCAGCAGCTTTGGGGGGCACGGGGACACTGAAGCTTTCTTT
TRBJ1-1 | many | TRBV20-1 | - | CSARLGLNTEAFF | TGCAGTGCTAGGCTGGGTTTAAACACTGAAGCTTTCTTT
TRBJ1-5 | many | TRBV2 | - | CASISDRNQPQHF | TGTGCCAGCATATCGGACAGAAATCAGCCCCAGCATTTT
TRBJ2-4 | - | TRBV12-3/TRBV12-4 | - | CASTSRGYIQYF | TGTGCCAGCACCTCACGGGGATACATTCAGTACTTC
TRBJ1-1 | many | TRBV5-1 | - | CASSSTPNTEAFF | TGCGCCAGCAGCTCGACACCAAACACTGAAGCTTTCTTT
TRBJ2-5 | few | TRBV20-1 | - | CSAETGTQYQETQYF | TGCAGTGCGGAGACCGGGACACAGTACCAAGAGACCCAGTACTTC
TRBJ2-1 | many | TRBV7-7 | TRBD1 | CASSLGTGLINEQFF | TGTGCTAGCAGCTTGGGGACAGGCTTAATCAATGAGCAGTTCTTC
TRBJ2-7 | many | TRBV20-1 | TRBD1 | CSASALTGWGSYEQYF | TGCAGTGCTAGCGCATTGACAGGGTGGGGCTCCTACGAGCAGTACTTC
TRBJ2-1 | many | TRBV6-5 | - | CASSYSNPVYNEQFF | TGTGCCAGCAGTTACTCGAATCCAGTATACAATGAGCAGTTCTTC
TRBJ2-7 | many | TRBV10-3 | - | CAIRDSPEDEQYF | TGTGCCATCAGGGACAGCCCTGAGGACGAGCAGTACTTC
TRBJ2-1 | - | TRBV7-9 | - | CASTLTGSYNEQFF | TGTGCCAGCACCTTAACGGGAAGCTACAATGAGCAGTTCTTC
TRBJ2-5 | few | TRBV5-1 | TRBD1 | CASSAGTGPQETQYF | TGCGCCAGCAGCGCCGGGACAGGCCCCCAAGAGACCCAGTACTTC
TRBJ1-2 | - | TRBV6-5 | - | CASSSARGYTF | TGTGCCAGCAGTTCCGCCCGGGGCTACACCTTC
TRBJ2-5 | few | TRBV20-1 | - | CSPRQYQETQYF | TGCAGCCCTAGACAGTACCAAGAGACCCAGTACTTC
TRBJ2-3 | - | TRBV7-6 | TRBD1 | CASSLDRAADTQYF | TGTGCCAGCAGCTTGGACAGGGCAGCAGATACGCAGTATTTT
TRBJ2-7 | few | TRBV7-9 | TRBD1 | CASSLTGIEQYF | TGTGCCAGCAGTTTGACAGGGATCGAGCAGTACTTC
TRBJ2-5 | many | TRBV7-7 | TRBD1 | CASSLEGQGFGETQYF | TGTGCTAGCAGCTTAGAGGGACAGGGATTTGGGGAGACCCAGTACTTC
TRBJ2-5 | many | TRBV6-2/TRBV6-3 | TRBD2 | CASSTGGETQYF | TGTGCCAGCAGTACGGGGGGGGAGACCCAGTACTTC
TRBJ1-4 | few | TRBV20-1 | - | CSATNRVGGEKLFF | TGCAGTGCGACAAACAGGGTAGGCGGTGAAAAACTGTTTTTT
TRBJ2-5 | - | TRBV20-1 | - | CSWRFQETQYF | TGCAGCTGGCGGTTCCAAGAGACCCAGTACTTC
TRBJ1-1 | many | TRBV12-3/TRBV12-4 | - | CASEFGGDTEAFF | TGTGCCAGCGAGTTTGGGGGGGACACTGAAGCTTTCTTT
TRBJ2-2 | - | TRBV20-1 | - | CSASPTDRDGELFF | TGCAGTGCTAGCCCGACAGATAGGGACGGGGAGCTGTTTTTT
TRBJ1-4 | - | TRBV7-9 | TRBD1 | CASSPQGGPNEKLFF | TGTGCCAGCAGCCCCCAGGGGGGCCCTAATGAAAAACTGTTTTTT
TRBJ1-2 | many | TRBV11-2 | TRBD1 | CASSLVYYRGSPHGYTF | TGTGCCAGCAGCTTAGTCTACTACAGGGGAAGTCCTCATGGCTACACCTTC
TRBJ2-7 | many | TRBV5-1 | TRBD1 | CASSPWTGNNYEQYF | TGCGCCAGCAGCCCTTGGACAGGGAATAACTACGAGCAGTACTTC
TRBJ1-1 | many | TRBV4-2 | - | CASSQDRYTEAFF | TGTGCCAGCAGCCAAGATAGATACACTGAAGCTTTCTTT
TRBJ1-1 | - | TRBV20-1 | - | CSASWRQNTEAFF | TGCAGTGCCAGTTGGCGGCAGAACACTGAAGCTTTCTTT
TRBJ1-5 | few | TRBV6-1 | - | CASSPRRGDSNQPQHF | TGTGCCAGCAGTCCGCGGCGTGGGGATAGCAATCAGCCCCAGCATTTT
TRBJ2-5 | - | TRBV28 | - | CASSPWARETQYF | TGTGCCAGCAGTCCATGGGCCAGGGAGACCCAGTACTTC
TRBJ2-1 | - | TRBV4-2 | TRBD2 | CASSQEADSGRFRFF | TGTGCCAGCAGCCAAGAGGCTGATAGCGGGAGGTTTAGGTTCTTC
TRBJ2-5 | - | TRBV4-2 | TRBD1 | CASSQGAAGGQETQYF | TGTGCCAGCAGCCAAGGGGCGGCAGGGGGCCAAGAGACCCAGTACTTC
TRBJ1-1 | few | TRBV24-1 | - | CATSDTGNTEAFF | TGTGCCACCAGTGATACAGGGAACACTGAAGCTTTCTTT
TRBJ2-7 | many | TRBV27 | TRBD1 | CASSPGQTYYEQYF | TGTGCCAGCAGCCCGGGACAGACATACTACGAGCAGTACTTC
TRBJ2-5 | many | TRBV20-1 | - | CSAPREETQYF | TGCAGTGCTCCACGGGAGGAGACCCAGTACTTC
TRBJ2-7 | many | TRBV5-1 | - | CASSLDGKGYEQYF | TGCGCCAGCAGCCTGGACGGGAAAGGGTACGAGCAGTACTTC
TRBJ2-3 | - | TRBV5-1 | TRBD1 | CASKGQGIDTQYF | TGCGCCAGCAAGGGACAGGGGATAGATACGCAGTATTTT
TRBJ2-3 | - | TRBV7-9 | - | CASSLADTDTQYF | TGTGCCAGCAGCTTAGCGGACACAGATACGCAGTATTTT
TRBJ1-1 | few | TRBV29-1 | - | CSVEGGYTEAFF | TGCAGCGTTGAAGGGGGGTACACTGAAGCTTTCTTT
TRBJ2-2 | few | TRBV20-1 | - | CSARDRVGGPTGELFF | TGCAGTGCTAGAGATCGTGTCGGGGGTCCGACCGGGGAGCTGTTTTTT
TRBJ1-5 | many | TRBV10-3 | - | CAISKQGGDQPQHF | TGTGCCATCAGCAAACAGGGCGGTGATCAGCCCCAGCATTTT
TRBJ2-1 | many | TRBV24-1 | - | CATSDPSRTPSSYNEQFF | TGTGCCACCAGTGATCCCTCCCGGACTCCGAGCTCCTACAATGAGCAGTTCTTC
TRBJ2-3 | - | TRBV20-1 | TRBD2 | CSASLAGGREAQYF | TGCAGTGCTTCACTAGCGGGGGGGCGGGAGGCGCAGTATTTT
TRBJ2-5 | - | TRBV7-6 | - | CASSPFTGQETQYF | TGTGCCAGCAGTCCGTTCACAGGCCAAGAGACCCAGTACTTC
TRBJ2-5 | - | TRBV5-1 | TRBD1 | CASSSQDPGGETQYF | TGCGCCAGCAGCTCCCAGGACCCAGGGGGAGAGACCCAGTACTTC
TRBJ2-2 | few | TRBV28 | TRBD1 | CASSPLPGQGTTGELFF | TGTGCCAGCAGTCCGCTCCCGGGACAGGGGACCACCGGGGAGCTGTTTTTT
TRBJ1-6 | few | TRBV28 | TRBD1 | CASRFPTGNNSPLHF | TGTGCCAGCAGATTCCCGACAGGGAACAATTCACCCCTCCACTTT
TRBJ2-1 | many | TRBV11-2 | - | CASSLGQGGYNEQFF | TGTGCCAGCAGCTTAGGGCAGGGAGGCTACAATGAGCAGTTCTTC
TRBJ2-3 | many | TRBV29-1 | - | CSATGPGTDTQYF | TGCAGCGCGACGGGACCAGGGACAGATACGCAGTATTTT
TRBJ2-5 | - | TRBV4-2 | - | CASSQRLGRETQYF | TGTGCCAGCAGCCAAAGACTCGGAAGGGAGACCCAGTACTTC
TRBJ2-1 | few | TRBV11-3 | TRBD2 | CASSWGLAGANEQFF | TGTGCCAGCAGCTGGGGACTAGCGGGAGCTAATGAGCAGTTCTTC